One and the same sample provided the 6 T cell receptor beta chains below, sequenced in a study of regulatory T cells in long-lasting Graves disease. CDR3-region Arm-PCR and iRepertoire HTBI primers produced the TCR beta libraries. TCRdb re-called the multiplex PCR reads through MiXCR, storing one row per CDR3 protein. The sample yields around 510,000 distinct CDR3 sequences, about a fifth seen once. Time point specified: persistent/refractory GD, antithyroid drugs over 5 years with positive TRAb. From RNA extracted from PBMCs, the TCR library was made. Sequencing used peripheral blood mononuclear cells (PBMCs), obtained when the disease was refractory, from a patient treated with antithyroid drugs. All receptors come from a female donor with Graves disease.

This clonotype was recorded at least ten times. The V and J genes are TRBV20-1 and TRBJ2-5; possibly TRBD1 or TRBD2 for D (5 bases each). In germline, CDR1 is DFQATT, CDR2 SNEGSKA (reference sequence). Trimming stripped 6 bases from V and 5 bases from J, with 16 bases between. This CDR3 has 13 amino acids. The CDR3 sequence: CSARGPGWETQYF. The CDR3 region has the DNA TGCAGTGCGAGGGGACCAGGGTGGGAGACCCAGTACTTC.

In its sample, this clonotype was seen a few times. The CDR3 ends on some other residue instead of the conserved phenylalanine or tryptophan, so this is likely a read error. The chain joins TRBV27 to TRBJ2-7, with D tentatively TRBD1 (6 bases). The germline CDR1 and CDR2 sequences are MNHEY and SMNVEV (reference sequence). This CDR3 has 13 residues. V lost 2 bases to trimming and J lost 5 bases, with 10 bases between them. This chain's CDR3 is CASSLNRVHEQYL. As DNA, the CDR3 is TGTGCCAGCAGTTTAAACAGGGTCCACGAGCAGTACCTC.

J is TRBJ1-1 and V is TRBV27, with TRBD1 as a possible D gene (6 bases). This CDR3 has 15 residues. Trimming took 7 bases from V and 0 from J, leaving 15 bases between them. From germline, CDR1 is MNHEY and CDR2 SMNVEV (reference sequence). CDR3 in DNA: TGTGCCAGCATTCCCCCGACAGGCTTGAACACTGAAGCTTTCTTT. Residues: CASIPPTGLNTEAFF.

A few counts support this clonotype. The chain joins TRBV5-1 to TRBJ2-4; 8 positions agree with TRBD2. The CDR3 contains 18 residues. Germline-derived CDR1 and CDR2 are SGHRS and YFSETQ. The V segment lost 1 base and the J segment 5 bases; nucleotides outside the gene matches: 14. The CDR3 DNA sequence: TGCGCCAGCAGCTTGAGAATCGCGGGAGGCCCTTCGGAAAACATTCAGTACTTC. Translation gives CASSLRIAGGPSENIQYF. The variable domain in full, completed from reference TRBV5-1 and TRBJ2-4, reads KAGVTQTPRYLIKTRGQQVTLSCSPISGHRSVSWYQQTPGQGLQFLFEYFSETQRNKGNFPGRFSGRQFSNSRSEMNVSTLELGDSALYLCASSLRIAGGPSENIQYFGAGTRLSVL.

This clonotype has only one observation. The V and J genes are TRBV4-2 and TRBJ1-5; TRBD1 aligns across 11 bases. This CDR3 region has 15 residues. CDR1 and CDR2 from the germline V gene are LGHNA and YNFKEQ. J lost 7 bases, V lost 3 bases, and 5 bases had no gene match. CDR3 in amino acids: CASSQSDRGQQPQHF. The CDR3 DNA is TGTGCCAGCAGCCAGTCGGACAGGGGGCAACAGCCCCAGCATTTT.

In its sample, this clonotype was seen many times. The chain uses TRBV6-1 and TRBJ1-2, with TRBD1 matching over 9 bases. The junction had 7 bases not matched to a gene; V was cut back by 3 bases and J by 5 bases. The CDR3 contains 15 residues. The germline V gene encodes CDR1 MNHNS and CDR2 SASEGT. The CDR3: CASSDKRDRVYGYTF. CDR3 sequence (DNA): TGTGCCAGCAGTGATAAAAGGGACAGGGTGTATGGCTACACCTTC.